This T cell receptor (beta chain) was documented in a study of pediatric ulcerative colitis. Study-level points and caveats: Two rectal CDR3 clonotypes occurred in all ulcerative colitis patients. Rectal repertoires separated controls, mild-moderate and acute severe colitis. Blood-rectal clonal overlap within each person was significantly higher in ulcerative colitis patients than controls.

Remarks on this clone: What it binds is not known.

The CDR3 length is 16 residues. Deletions cut 0 bases from V and 1 base from J, with 15 bases between. Germline V gene sequence: CDR1 GTSNPN, CDR2 SVGIG (reference sequence). Method: immunoSEQ multiplex PCR; TCRdb's copy keeps in-frame clones and lacks some. Of around 68,000 clones in the sample, over 70% were seen once. The V gene is TRBV30, the J gene TRBJ1-1; D not resolved. Input material: blood. This receptor was taken from a boy aged 5-17 years with moderate ulcerative colitis. CDR3 protein: CAWSVLPPRRNTEAFF. In DNA form, the CDR3 reads TGTGCCTGGAGTGTACTGCCACCTCGAAGGAACACTGAAGCTTTCTTT. The whole variable domain, filled in from reference TRBV30 and TRBJ1-1, reads SQTIHQWPATLVQPVGSPLSLECTVEGTSNPNLYWYRQAAGRGLQLLFYSVGIGQISSEVPQNLSASRPQDRQFILSSKKLLLSDSGFYLCAWSVLPPRRNTEAFFGQGTRLTVV.